This TCR beta chain is from a study of T cells in Graves' hyperthyroidism and ophthalmopathy. Over 18 months, lack of ophthalmopathy progression marked Graves' hyperthyroidism as stable. This CDR3 is 14 amino acids long. The J segment lost 7 bases and the V segment lost 7 bases, leaving 9 bases of the junction unmatched. The germline CDR1 and CDR2 sequences are LNHDA and SQIVND (reference sequence). RNA transcripts served as the template for amplifying TCR beta CDR3 regions. The HTBI primer set drove a first-round RT-PCR of the TCR CDR3. In TCRdb, the multiplex PCR reads were re-called with MiXCR into one record per CDR3 protein. The sample consists of some 510,000 distinct CDR3 sequences, 46% of them appearing once. This clonotype was counted between two and nine times.

Material: peripheral blood or thyroid tissue (not recorded which). The rearrangement joins TRBV19 to TRBJ2-2, with 7 bases identical to TRBD2. The TCR originated in a woman aged 18-29 years with Graves' hyperthyroidism. The CDR3 sequence: CASNGGELDGELFF. The CDR3 coding sequence is TGTGCCAGTAATGGGGGGGAATTGGACGGGGAGCTGTTTTTT.